This paragraph reports one TCR beta chain. The data originate from a study of blood T cell repertoires in COVID-19. Background on the study: Material from acute and convalescent COVID-19 was sourced from the United States, Italy and Spain. PBMCs, B-cell-depleted T cells, or T cells provided the cDNA or gDNA that made up the material.

As handled by the study authors: By means of reference gene primer amplification, nucleated cell counts were estimated. TCRdb's copy holds only in-frame clones and misses some; the assay was immunoSEQ multiplex PCR. That table gives V, J and clone size, and the DNA gave D and trimming. The sample lists around 250,000 clones, less than 90% occurring once. With V trimmed by 4 bases and J by 7 bases, 10 bases remained unmatched. Germline V CDR1 and CDR2: SGHDN, FVKESK. This CDR3 spans 15 amino acids. The sample comprised peripheral blood. The receptor was derived from a man in his 60s with acute or convalescent COVID-19. The gene calls are TRBV14 and TRBJ2-7; 10 nucleotides line up with TRBD1. The CDR3 here is CASSPPGQGTGEQYF. The CDR3 DNA reads TGTGCCAGCAGCCCGCCGGGACAGGGGACTGGGGAGCAGTACTTC.